This T cell receptor beta chain derives from a study of shared clonotypes between healthy human individuals. Trimming removed 4 bases from V and 8 bases from J; junction bases left unmatched: 6. Germline loops: CDR1 SQVTM, CDR2 ANQGSEA. The CDR3 is 12 residues long. Study conclusions and caveats: Naive CD4 clonotype sharing across a few donors was about 5.3%. Memory subsets had estimated richness that was generally smaller than that of naive subsets.

Samples underwent the assay at deep level. Assay used: immunoSEQ multiplex PCR; TCRdb lists only in-frame clones, some missing. The sample includes more than 2 million clones, 90% to 97% of them seen just once. This clone was counted a few times. What it recognizes is unknown. The healthy adult donors were HIV-negative and reported no recent acute infections or vaccinations. The TCR comes from a man younger than 35 in good health. This chain joins TRBV29-1 and TRBJ1-2; TRBD1 matches at 8 bases. Sequences were obtained from naive CD4+ T cells sorted from blood. As to subset: CD45RA+ positively selected. The CDR3 nucleotides read TGCAGCGTTGGGCAGGGGGCGCCCGGCTACACCTTC. Translating gives CSVGQGAPGYTF.